One and the same sample provided the 3 T cell receptor beta chains below, sequenced in a study of CD8+ T cells in alopecia areata. Specified treatment: oral pan-JAK inhibitor, 5-10 mg twice daily. Following extraction, RNA underwent reverse transcription to cDNA, which served as the sequencing template. TCRdb's copy holds only in-frame clones and misses some; the assay was immunoSEQ multiplex PCR. The sample shows under 250,000 clones, under 70% of them seen only once. Sequencing used CD4+ T cells sorted from blood, obtained at approximately week 42, from a patient treated with tofacitinib. The receptors stem from a human donor with alopecia areata.

The chain recombines TRBV7-9 with TRBJ2-1; D may be TRBD1 (6 bases). CDR3 size: 17 residues. The V gene's germline CDR1 is SEHNR and CDR2 FQNEAQ (reference sequence). The ends were cut back, 0 bases at V and 0 bases at J, with 12 bases in the middle. The CDR3 loop reads CASSLAQGGVSYNEQFF. The CDR3 DNA reads as TGTGCCAGCAGCTTAGCGCAAGGGGGTGTCTCCTACAATGAGCAGTTCTTC.

The V and J genes are TRBV4-3 and TRBJ2-7; perhaps TRBD2 as D (6 bases). Germline CDR1 and CDR2: LGHNA and YSLEER. With 1 base removed from V and 9 bases from J, the gap between germline ends came to 19 bases. The CDR3 is 15 amino acids. The chain's CDR3 is CASSQGPGLFMRQYF. In DNA, the CDR3 is TGCGCCAGCAGCCAAGGGCCGGGACTCTTCATGAGGCAGTACTTC.

V is TRBV2 and J is TRBJ1-5, with D possibly TRBD1 on 5 matching bases. Per germline, CDR1 SNHLY and CDR2 FYNNEI. V lost 3 bases and J 1 base, leaving 10 bases between the germline ends. The CDR3 runs 15 residues. In DNA, the CDR3 is TGTGCCAGCAGTGATGATTGGGGGAGCAATCAGCCCCAGCATTTT. It encodes CASSDDWGSNQPQHF.